This T cell receptor (beta chain) emerged from a study of blood T cell repertoires in COVID-19. For the study at large: Acute and convalescent COVID-19 specimens originated in the United States, Italy and Spain.

Only a few counts were recorded for this clone. The data were produced by immunoSEQ multiplex PCR, yet TCRdb's version contains in-frame clones alone and is incomplete. The table records about 210,000 clones, around 80% of them present only once. The source material was peripheral blood. This receptor was taken from a woman aged 70-85 years with acute or convalescent COVID-19.

The chain's CDR3 is CASSPTTGGAAGETQYF. In DNA, the CDR3 is TGTGCCAGCTCACCTACTACAGGGGGCGCAGCGGGAGAGACCCAGTACTTC. The chain uses TRBV18 and TRBJ2-5; 9 positions agree with TRBD1. This CDR3 spans 17 amino acids. The V gene end was trimmed by 3 bases and the J gene end by 4 bases; junction bases not matched to a gene: 12. Germline V gene lookup returns CDR1 KGHSH and CDR2 LQKENI.